The 21 T cell receptor beta chains presented below share a single source sample, sequenced in a study of glioma-infiltrating T cells after dendritic cell vaccination. TCRdb's table, derived via immunoSEQ multiplex PCR, lists solely in-frame clones and lacks some. The profile shows about 91,000 clones, around four fifths of them singletons. Time point defined: after dendritic cell vaccination, including at tumor progression/relapse. The sample in question was blood, obtained after dendritic cell vaccination. The receptors derive from a human donor with glioblastoma.

The chain joins TRBV19 to TRBJ1-5, with 8 bases lining up with TRBD1. CDR1 is LNHDA, CDR2 SQIVND, per germline (reference sequence). This CDR3 comprises 15 residues. Trimming removed 7 bases from V and 6 bases from J; junction bases left unmatched: 11. This CDR3 reads CASKIRDRFGQPQHF. In nucleotides, the CDR3 is TGTGCCAGTAAGATCCGGGACAGGTTCGGTCAGCCCCAGCATTTT.

V gene TRBV30 combines with J gene TRBJ1-1; D uncertain. Germline V gene sequence: CDR1 GTSNPN, CDR2 SVGIG (reference sequence). The CDR3 spans 16 residues. V was cut by 0 bases and J by 3 bases, with 17 bases left in between. CDR3: CAWSVTGRRVDTEAFF. DNA of the CDR3: TGTGCCTGGAGTGTAACCGGGAGGAGGGTCGACACTGAAGCTTTCTTT.

The rearrangement links TRBV19 to TRBJ2-3; 9 bases match TRBD2. This CDR3 spans 13 amino acids. Germline V lookup: CDR1 LNHDA, CDR2 SQIVND (reference sequence). V trimming: 5 bases; J trimming: 6 bases; junction bases outside the gene matches: 3. CDR3 residues: CASSVGLADTQYF. Here the CDR3 DNA reads TGTGCCAGTAGTGTAGGACTAGCGGATACGCAGTATTTT.

The CDR3 here is CASSQDARGLGYGYTF. CDR3 bases: TGCGCCAGCAGCCAAGATGCCAGGGGTTTGGGCTATGGCTACACCTTC. The V and J genes are TRBV4-1 and TRBJ1-2; a weak D match, TRBD1 (6 bases). CDR1 is MGHRA and CDR2 is YSYEKL in the germline V gene. V was shortened by 0 bases and J by 4 bases, with 15 bases between the two germline ends. The CDR3 totals 16 residues.

The chain employs TRBV2 and TRBJ2-2, with 10 bases lining up with TRBD1. From germline, CDR1 is SNHLY and CDR2 FYNNEI. The CDR3 has 17 residues. V gave up 5 bases and J gave up 3 bases; unmatched junction bases: 9. The CDR3 reads CASSHRDRGFDTGELFF. CDR3 sequence (DNA): TGTGCCAGCAGTCACCGGGACAGGGGCTTCGACACCGGGGAGCTGTTTTTT.

The table lists this clone with a count of one. The V call is TRBV5-1, the J call TRBJ1-4; D remains ambiguous. Germline CDR1 is SGHRS and CDR2 is YFSETQ. The CDR3 is 14 amino acids. Trimming cost V 0 bases and J 6 bases, with 9 bases left between them. CDR3 sequence reads: CASSLDRSDEKLFF. The DNA of the CDR3 is TGCGCCAGCAGCTTGGACAGATCGGATGAAAAACTGTTTTTT.

The chain combines TRBV6-1 with TRBJ2-7; D unclear. Germline CDR1 MNHNS, CDR2 SASEGT. The CDR3 has 12 residues. With 6 bases removed from V and 6 bases from J, the gap between germline ends came to 12 bases. The CDR3 protein is CASRESASEQYF. The DNA of the CDR3 is TGTGCCAGCAGGGAAAGTGCTAGCGAGCAGTACTTC.

The rearrangement uses TRBV6-5 and TRBJ2-1, with a weak D call TRBD2 (5 bases). Trimming took off 5 bases at V and 8 bases at J, with 13 bases between the two ends. CDR1 and CDR2 (germline): MNHEY, SVGAGI. The CDR3 runs to 13 residues. CDR3 amino acids: CASSKFERDEQFF. CDR3 DNA sequence: TGTGCCAGCAGTAAATTCGAGAGGGATGAGCAGTTCTTC.

The rearrangement links TRBV7-3 to TRBJ1-2; 8 nucleotides line up with TRBD1. CDR1 and CDR2 (germline): SGHTA, FQGTGA. The CDR3 covers 17 residues. The V and J ends lost 5 bases and 4 bases, in that order; junction bases with no gene match: 15. The DNA of the CDR3 is TGTGCCAGCAGCACAGGACAGGGCCAGCTTAGGGGCTATGGCTACACCTTC. Translation gives CASSTGQGQLRGYGYTF.

V gene TRBV18 combines with J gene TRBJ2-7; 9 bases are shared with TRBD1. Losses at the gene ends were 1 base for V and 6 bases for J; bases not matched to a gene: 1. The CDR3 totals 13 residues. Germline V lookup: CDR1 KGHSH, CDR2 LQKENI. The CDR3 bases are TGTGCCAGCTCACCACGGGACAGGGTCGAGCAGTACGTC. Amino acid sequence: CASSPRDRVEQYV.

V usage is TRBV6-5 and J usage is TRBJ2-6; possibly TRBD1 for D (5 bases). CDR3 size: 15 residues. Germline-derived CDR1 and CDR2 are MNHEY and SVGAGI. The germline V and J ends were trimmed by 7 bases and 0 bases, with 10 bases remaining between them. The CDR3 region has the DNA TGTGCCAGCAACTACAGGAGCTCTGGGGCCAACGTCCTGACTTTC. This encodes CASNYRSSGANVLTF.

This clone occurred once. The V and J genes are TRBV6-5 and TRBJ2-7, with TRBD1 as a possible D gene (5 bases). Trimming pared 6 bases from V and 6 bases from J, leaving 12 bases between. The CDR3 covers 12 residues. The germline gives CDR1 MNHEY, CDR2 SVGAGI. This CDR3 reads CASSLTRVEQYF. In DNA form, the CDR3 reads TGTGCCAGCAGCCTCACCAGGGTCGAGCAGTACTTC.

This clone came up once. The V and J genes are TRBV18 and TRBJ1-6; D gene ambiguous. This CDR3 is 13 amino acids long. Trimming cost V 8 bases and J 10 bases, with 15 bases left between them. CDR1 and CDR2 (germline): KGHSH, LQKENI. This CDR3 is CASAAESWSPLHF. CDR3 coding DNA: TGTGCCAGCGCGGCGGAGTCGTGGTCACCCCTCCACTTT.

The CDR3 nucleotides are TGTGCCAGTAGTCCAATGACACCGGACAGGGTTGAAGCTTTCTTT. Translated: CASSPMTPDRVEAFF. The chain combines TRBV19 with TRBJ1-1, with 8 bases matching TRBD1. V trimming: 5 bases; J trimming: 7 bases; junction bases outside the gene matches: 12. Germline V gene data show CDR1 as LNHDA and CDR2 as SQIVND (reference sequence). This CDR3 contains 15 residues.

This chain links TRBV6-5 with TRBJ1-2; no firm D call. The germline gives CDR1 MNHEY, CDR2 SVGAGI. Deletions cut 6 bases from V and 2 bases from J, with 19 bases between. The CDR3 runs to 16 residues. The CDR3 is CASRYGHGLNNYGYTF. For the CDR3, the DNA is TGTGCCAGCAGGTACGGGCACGGCTTGAACAACTATGGCTACACCTTC.

This clone was seen only a few times. The V call is TRBV19, the J call TRBJ1-4, with D maybe TRBD1 (6 bases). The CDR3 is 18 amino acids. The germline gives CDR1 LNHDA, CDR2 SQIVND (reference sequence). V lost 6 bases, J lost 0 bases, and 20 bases lay in between. CDR3 sequence reads: CASSDGQTSSATNEKLFF. The CDR3 region has the DNA TGTGCCAGTAGCGACGGACAGACTTCCTCAGCAACTAATGAAAAACTGTTTTTT. The variable domain in full, completed from reference TRBV19 and TRBJ1-4, reads DGGITQSPKYLFRKEGQNVTLSCEQNLNHDAMYWYRQDPGQGLRLIYYSQIVNDFQKGDIAEGYSVSREKKESFPLTVTSAQKNPTAFYLCASSDGQTSSATNEKLFFGSGTQLSVL.

This clone was counted ten times or more. This chain links TRBV30 with TRBJ1-1; no clear D. The CDR3 has 13 amino acids. Trimming stripped 4 bases from V and 2 bases from J, with 11 bases between. From germline, CDR1 is GTSNPN and CDR2 SVGIG (reference sequence). CDR3 sequence reads: CAWNVRINTEAFF. CDR3 coding DNA: TGTGCCTGGAATGTGCGGATTAACACTGAAGCTTTCTTT.

The chain has TRBV19 and TRBJ1-2; 8 bases are a match to TRBD1. V shed 8 bases and J 4 bases; nucleotides not matched to a gene: 12. The CDR3 covers 15 residues. CDR1 and CDR2 from the germline V gene are LNHDA and SQIVND (reference sequence). The CDR3: CASGAHRGSSYGYTF. DNA of the CDR3: TGTGCCAGTGGCGCCCACAGGGGGTCCAGCTATGGCTACACCTTC.

This clone appeared a single time. The chain recombines TRBV14 with TRBJ2-2; no reliable D call. This CDR3 comprises 14 residues. CDR1 is SGHDN and CDR2 is FVKESK in the germline V gene. V gave up 1 base and J gave up 4 bases, with 7 bases separating them. The CDR3 DNA is TGTGCCAGCAGCCAAGTCCCTACCACCGGGGAGCTGTTTTTT. Amino acid sequence: CASSQVPTTGELFF.

The chain links TRBV5-1 to TRBJ2-5; TRBD2 agrees at 11 bases. The CDR3 loop spans 16 amino acids. Germline V CDR1 and CDR2: SGHRS, YFSETQ. V lost 5 bases and J lost 4; bases outside the gene matches: 10. DNA of the CDR3: TGCGCCAGCAGATACTTAGCGGGAGGGCCGGGAGAGACCCAGTACTTC. This encodes CASRYLAGGPGETQYF.

The V call is TRBV14, the J call TRBJ2-2, with 8 positions matching TRBD1. J was trimmed by 5 bases and V by 6 bases; bases with no gene match: 2. Germline CDR1 reads SGHDN; CDR2 reads FVKESK. CDR3 length equals 13 residues. The CDR3 loop is CASSHRGTGELFF. DNA of the CDR3: TGTGCCAGCAGTCACAGGGGGACCGGGGAGCTGTTTTTT.